The entry below describes one T cell receptor beta chain. Its target is not known. Only in-frame clones appear in the TCRdb table, and some are missing; sequencing was by immunoSEQ multiplex PCR. This table holds roughly 180,000 clones, 90% to 95% found once. These data are taken from a study of T cell responses to AZD1222 COVID-19 vaccine. Study-wide results and caveats: Regions left unmutated in variants are reportedly the target of nearly half of spike-specific TCRs.

In germline, CDR1 is SNHLY, CDR2 FYNNEI. CDR3 length: 16 residues. J was trimmed by 5 bases and V by 2 bases; bases with no gene match: 9. The input for sequencing was peripheral blood, taken 28 days after the second AZD1222 dose. The rearrangement joins TRBV2 to TRBJ1-1, with 9 bases identical to TRBD1. The sequence derives from an adult who received the AZD1222 COVID-19 vaccine. Written as DNA, the CDR3 is TGTGCCAGCAGTGAACCGGGACAGGGCCCGGGTACTGAAGCTTTCTTT. It yields the protein CASSEPGQGPGTEAFF.